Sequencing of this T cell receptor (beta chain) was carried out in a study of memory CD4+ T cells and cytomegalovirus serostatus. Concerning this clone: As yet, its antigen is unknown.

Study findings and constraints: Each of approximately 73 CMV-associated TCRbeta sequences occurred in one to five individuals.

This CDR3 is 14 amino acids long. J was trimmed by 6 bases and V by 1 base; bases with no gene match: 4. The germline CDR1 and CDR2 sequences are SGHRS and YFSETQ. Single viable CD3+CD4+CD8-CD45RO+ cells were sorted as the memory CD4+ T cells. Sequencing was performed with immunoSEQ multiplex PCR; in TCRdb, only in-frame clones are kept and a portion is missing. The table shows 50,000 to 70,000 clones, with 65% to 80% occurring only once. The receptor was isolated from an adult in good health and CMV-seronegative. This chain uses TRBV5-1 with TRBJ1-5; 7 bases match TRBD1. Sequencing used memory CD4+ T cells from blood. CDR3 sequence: CASSLRQGGQPQHF. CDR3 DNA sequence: TGCGCCAGCAGCTTGCGGCAGGGGGGTCAGCCCCAGCATTTT.